These 8 T cell receptor beta chains share one sample of origin, sequenced in a study of T cell repertoires in cytomegalovirus infection. TCRdb ran MiXCR on the reads and lists one entry per CDR3 protein. The sample carries some 320,000 distinct CDR3 sequences, around a tenth recorded once. Sequences were obtained from PBMCs. The receptors come from a human donor in good health (CMV status not recorded). Some clones in this sample may be carry-over from other donors' samples.

The chain employs TRBV30 and TRBJ2-5; D perhaps matches TRBD1 (6 bases). V was shortened by 3 bases and J by 1 base, with 12 bases between the two germline ends. CDR1 is GTSNPN and CDR2 is SVGIG in the germline V gene (reference sequence). CDR3 length equals 14 residues. The chain's CDR3 is CAWRGGQTQETQYF. In nucleotides, the CDR3 is TGTGCCTGGAGAGGCGGACAGACCCAAGAGACCCAGTACTTC.

This clonotype came up a few times. The chain is built from TRBV20-1 and TRBJ1-1; 8 nucleotides agree with TRBD1. The V gene's germline CDR1 is DFQATT and CDR2 SNEGSKA (reference sequence). V dropped 6 bases and J dropped 1; count of bases not matched to a gene: 7. This CDR3 is built from 14 residues. CDR3 sequence reads: CSAEGQGGNTEAFF. The CDR3 DNA is TGCAGTGCAGAAGGACAGGGAGGGAACACTGAAGCTTTCTTT.

This clonotype has ten or more counts. The CDR3 sequence: CASGWWTGRNSPLHF. In DNA form, the CDR3 reads TGTGCTAGTGGTTGGTGGACAGGGCGAAATTCACCCCTCCACTTT. The genes are TRBV12-5 and TRBJ1-6, with 8 positions matching TRBD1. After removal of 4 bases from V and 7 bases from J, the junction contained 6 bases not matched to a gene. Looked up from germline, CDR1 is LGHNT and CDR2 is FRNRAP. The CDR3 has 15 residues.

This clonotype occurred many times. The J gene is TRBJ1-1, the V gene TRBV12-3 or TRBV12-4, with D unclear. The CDR3 length is 15 residues. Trimming stripped 6 bases from V and 2 bases from J, with 16 bases between. The CDR3 loop reads CASRGIFPINTEAFF. DNA of the CDR3: TGTGCCAGCAGGGGGATTTTTCCGATCAACACTGAAGCTTTCTTT.

In its sample, this clonotype was seen a few times. The V call is TRBV12-3 or TRBV12-4, the J call TRBJ1-1; tentatively, D is TRBD1 (6 bases). V gave up 3 bases and J gave up 10 bases, with 12 bases separating them. This CDR3 contains 12 residues. In DNA, the CDR3 is TGTGCCAGCAGTTTGGTGGCACAGGGAGCTTTCTTT. Protein sequence: CASSLVAQGAFF.

This clonotype came up many times. CDR3 DNA: TGTGCCATCAGTGACAGGGGGCCCGAGGCACAACAGCCCCAGCATTTT. It is translated as CAISDRGPEAQQPQHF. The chain couples TRBV10-3 to TRBJ1-5, with 8 bases fitting TRBD1. The CDR3 extends over 16 amino acids. Looked up from germline, CDR1 is ENHRY and CDR2 is SYGVKD. The V and J ends lost 3 bases and 7 bases, in that order; junction bases with no gene match: 11.

This clonotype was detected many times. Germline and junction disagree at one end, which may indicate a read error. This sequence joins TRBV7-8 and TRBJ1-4; perhaps TRBD1 as D (5 bases). The germline V gene encodes CDR1 SGHVS and CDR2 FQNEAQ. This CDR3 is built from 17 residues. In nucleotides, the CDR3 is TGTGCCAGCAGCTTAGGTGGGGGAGGGTCAACCAATGAAAAACTGTTTTTT. It encodes CASSLGGGGSTNEKLFF. The variable domain in full, with the rest retrieved from reference TRBV7-8 and TRBJ1-4, is GAGVSQSPRYKVAKRGQDVALRCDPISGHVSLFWYQQALGQGPEFLTYFQNEAQLDKSGLPSDRFFAERPEGSVSTLKIQRTQQEDSAVYLCASSLGGGGSTNEKLFFGSGTQLSVL.

This clonotype was seen a handful of times. The V gene is TRBV12-3 or TRBV12-4, the J gene TRBJ1-2; D not certain. V was shortened by 6 bases and J by 5 bases, with 16 bases between the two germline ends. The CDR3 runs to 14 residues. The DNA for the CDR3 is TGTGCCAGCAGCCCGTGGGCAGAAAAGTATGGCTACACCTTC. It translates to CASSPWAEKYGYTF.